The following is a TCR beta chain sequence with its context. The germline V gene encodes CDR1 SGHAT and CDR2 FQDESV (reference sequence). This CDR3 region has 14 residues. The V gene lost 5 bases and the J gene lost 3 bases, with 14 bases spanning the gap. This record belongs to a study of shared clonotypes between healthy human individuals. Positive CCR7 selection of CD45RO-negative cells yielded the naive CD8 cells, and terminally differentiated effector memory CD45RA+ cells were excluded. Method: immunoSEQ multiplex PCR; TCRdb's copy keeps in-frame clones and lacks some. The sample carries more than 2 million clones, 85% to 95% recorded once.

V is TRBV11-1 and J is TRBJ2-7, with TRBD2 as a possible D gene (6 bases). The clonotype comes from a man aged 18 to 35 in good health. The sequenced sample was naive CD8+ T cells sorted from blood. The CDR3 coding sequence is TGTGCCAGCAGCCTCGTGGGGGGTCTCTACGAGCAGTACTTC. Amino acid sequence: CASSLVGGLYEQYF.